This record covers a single TCR beta chain. In the authors' workflow: Reference gene primer amplification gave nucleated cell count estimates. Profiling relied on immunoSEQ multiplex PCR, and the TCRdb table lists in-frame clones only, not all of them. V and J calls and clone size come straight from that table; D and trimming were deduced from the DNA. The sample has around 220,000 clones; over 80% are singletons. Losses at the gene ends were 4 bases for V and 5 bases for J; bases not matched to a gene: 1. The CDR3 runs 12 residues. Germline V gene data show CDR1 as MDHEN and CDR2 as SYDVKM. These data belong to a study of blood T cell repertoires in COVID-19. About the research overall: Sites across the United States, Italy and Spain contributed samples from acute and convalescent COVID-19. T cells, B-cell-depleted T cells, or PBMCs provided the cDNA or gDNA that served as material.

This chain uses TRBV28 with TRBJ1-2, with TRBD1 identical over 7 bases. This sequence was found in a human donor in a cohort sampled during active COVID-19. Sequencing was performed on peripheral blood. CDR3 bases: TGTGCCAGCAGTTCAGGGGGGTATGGCTACACCTTC. Translation gives CASSSGGYGYTF.